The following is a T cell receptor beta chain sequence with its context. This receptor's antigen is unknown. There are no base qualities to consult, and no much larger clone falls within one base. The trial excluded patients who had a history of autoimmune disease or were on systemic immunosuppression. Peripheral blood for TCR sequencing was drawn from every dose cohort at baseline, at cycle 4 day 1 and at cycle 7 day 1. The samples were taken from a phase I, first-in-human, multicenter, open-label dose-escalation trial of ivuxolimab. Adults with locally advanced or metastatic melanoma, renal cell, hepatocellular, or head and neck squamous cell carcinoma were enrolled in the trial. CD4+ and CD8+ T cells were sorted separately from peripheral blood before TCR sequencing. This sample is drawn from a study of OX40 agonist ivuxolimab in advanced cancers. Concerning the study at large: Ivuxolimab, which targeted the costimulatory receptor OX40 (CD134), was an agonistic, fully human IgG2 monoclonal antibody. The monotherapy dose-escalation portion (N ≈ 50 patients) of the phase I ivuxolimab trial is reported in the paper. The point of sequencing TCRbeta in the periphery was to test whether ivuxolimab changed TCR sequence diversity and drove clonal T-cell expansion. Intravenous ivuxolimab was administered to patients every 2 weeks at six dose levels: 0.01, 0.1, 0.3, 1.5, 3 and 10 mg/kg. Of the roughly 54 patients in dose escalation, 19 had hepatocellular carcinoma, about 15 had melanoma, 9 had renal cell carcinoma and 9 had head and neck cancer. In the dose-escalation cohort, approximately 83% of patients were male, and the mean age was 60 years with a range of roughly 23 to 79. Prior anti-PD-1, anti-PD-L1 or anti-CTLA-4 therapy was permitted, and 30% to 50% of dose-escalation patients had received checkpoint inhibitors. Three dose-escalation patients achieved partial responses, one with hepatocellular carcinoma and two with cutaneous melanoma.

Overall results and qualifications from the work: Low levels of normalized T-cell clonal expansion were also seen in some patients who did not respond. Clonal expansion of both CD4+ and CD8+ blood T cells was observed from baseline to week 6 at doses 0.1 to 3.0 mg/kg. The antigen specificity of the peripheral T cells that underwent clonal expansion was not determined. In partial responders in the 0.1-3.0 mg/kg groups, normalized peripheral clonal expansion was found to be among the lowest, especially among CD8+ T cells. After ivuxolimab, more expanded clones were found on average in CD8+ T cells than in CD4+ T cells.

The CDR3 runs 19 amino acids, cysteine and phenylalanine included. Only the CDR3 portion is preserved as DNA: 57 bases, with reading frame beginning at the first base. V drops 0 bases and J drops 0 bases, leaving 18 bases in between. CDR1 is given as SNHLY and CDR2 as FYNNEI, both from the germline V gene. For sequencing of the TCRbeta CDR3 region, genomic DNA was extracted from the sorted cells. The immunoSEQ Assay was used for sequencing of TCRbeta CDR3 regions. Entries here come from immuneACCESS through TCRdb and include only in-frame sequences with V and J called. Some clones fail to appear in such tables; in the studies checked, an unresolved V gene covers under half of the shortfall, and the cause of the remainder is unknown. For this sample the table gives fewer than 55,000 clones, of which 81% were detected only once. The ten top clones hold 0.6% to 0.8% of the sample.

The rearrangement combines TRBV2 with TRBJ1-5; TRBD1 is perhaps the D gene, given 5 matching bases. The receptor was isolated from an adult with an advanced solid tumor such as melanoma, head and neck, liver or kidney cancer. The sequencing used CD4+ or CD8+ T cells sorted from blood, collected in a trial of the OX40 agonist ivuxolimab. The DNA sequence reads TGTGCCAGCAGTGAAGCCTTTCAGTTGGCAGGGTCTAGCAATCAGCCCCAGCATTTT. It is translated as CASSEAFQLAGSSNQPQHF.